This T cell receptor beta chain stems from a study of T cells in localized non-small cell lung cancer. The repertoire was sequenced with immunoSEQ multiplex PCR; TCRdb's copy has only in-frame clones and lacks some. The sample has 25,000 or so clones; 75% to 85% are singletons. This clone was recorded a few times. Its antigen is currently unknown. The V gene lost 6 bases and the J gene lost 4 bases, with 18 bases spanning the gap. This CDR3 has 15 residues. The V gene's germline CDR1 is SGHTA and CDR2 FQGTGA. The study's findings and limits: In uninvolved adjacent lung, T cell clonality reached its highest value, exceeding tumor. In adjacent lung appeared a median 57 of the top 100 tumor clones.

The chain joins TRBV7-3 to TRBJ1-2; perhaps TRBD1 as D (5 bases). Material: peripheral blood, obtained before any cancer treatment. This receptor was taken from a woman between 40 and 69 years old with stage I lung adenocarcinoma. The CDR3 DNA is TGTGCCAGCAGTCCCACAGGAGGAGCCAGCTATGGCTACACCTTC. Its protein is CASSPTGGASYGYTF.